The 17 T cell receptor beta chains given below trace back to one sample, sequenced in a study of regulatory T cells in long-lasting Graves disease. Time point given: newly diagnosed GD, antithyroid drugs for less than 3 months. Isolated PBMC RNA provided the starting material for the TCR library. Arm-PCR of CDR3 regions with iRepertoire HTBI primers generated TCR beta libraries. One entry per CDR3 protein, called by TCRdb with MiXCR from the multiplex PCR reads. The sample has 550,000 to 600,000 distinct CDR3 sequences, more than 15% seen once. This sample also belongs to another study, concerning T cells in Graves' hyperthyroidism and ophthalmopathy.

Here the sequenced sample was peripheral blood mononuclear cells (PBMCs), taken at new diagnosis, from a patient treated with antithyroid drugs. The receptors derive from a man aged 18 to 30 with Graves disease.

On this clonotype itself: Relative to the germline gene, one junction end is altered; a read error may explain this. The chain has TRBV5-1 and TRBJ2-1; weak D call: TRBD2 (5 bases). The germline CDR1 and CDR2 sequences are SGHRS and YFSETQ. The CDR3 totals 14 residues. CDR3: CASSLLGRYNEQSF. In DNA, the CDR3 is TGCGCCAGCAGCCTCCTAGGGAGATACAATGAGCAGTCCTTC.

This clonotype was counted only a few times. The genes are TRBV7-6 and TRBJ2-2; D is undetermined. V lost 6 bases, J lost 2 bases, and 13 bases lay in between. There are 15 residues in the CDR3. Germline V gives CDR1 SGHVS, CDR2 FNYEAQ. CDR3 protein: CASSSRNLNTGELFF. CDR3 sequence (DNA): TGTGCCAGCAGTTCAAGGAACCTCAACACCGGGGAGCTGTTTTTT.

This clonotype was found many times. The chain carries TRBV6-1 and TRBJ2-2, with a possible D match to TRBD2 (6 bases). The CDR3 is made up of 16 amino acids. V dropped 5 bases and J dropped 6 bases, with 19 bases sitting between them. In germline, CDR1 is MNHNS, CDR2 SASEGT. The CDR3 DNA follows: TGTGCCAGCAGTCCGACTAGAAGGGTTGAACCCGGGGAGCTGTTTTTT. Residues: CASSPTRRVEPGELFF.

Many counts were recorded for this clonotype. This rearrangement joins TRBV6-2 or TRBV6-3 to TRBJ2-7; D is perhaps TRBD2 (5 bases). CDR3 length: 14 residues. V shed 4 bases and J shed 3 bases, with 13 bases lying between them. Per the germline V gene, CDR1 is MNHEY and CDR2 is SVGEGT. CDR3 loop: CASSLASFGYEQYF. The CDR3, as DNA: TGTGCCAGCAGTTTAGCGTCTTTCGGCTACGAGCAGTACTTC.

The table lists this clonotype with many counts. The chain links TRBV28 to TRBJ2-5; 7 positions match TRBD1. J was trimmed by 4 bases and V by 6 bases; bases with no gene match: 5. The CDR3 has 13 residues. From germline, CDR1 is MDHEN and CDR2 SYDVKM. This CDR3 reads CASRQQGPETQYF. As DNA, the CDR3 is TGTGCCAGCAGACAACAGGGGCCAGAGACCCAGTACTTC. The full variable domain, its missing parts supplied by reference TRBV28 and TRBJ2-5, is DVKVTQSSRYLVKRTGEKVFLECVQDMDHENMFWYRQDPGLGLRLIYFSYDVKMKEKGDIPEGYSVSREKKERFSLILESASTNQTSMYLCASRQQGPETQYFGPGTRLLVL.

A few counts support this clonotype. The chain recombines TRBV10-3 with TRBJ2-5; unclear D gene. V lost 6 bases and J lost 3, with 5 bases in between. This CDR3 has 11 residues. The germline V gene encodes CDR1 ENHRY and CDR2 SYGVKD. CDR3 nucleotide sequence: TGTGCCATCAGAAAAAAAGAGACCCAGTACTTC. Protein product: CAIRKKETQYF.

In its sample, this clonotype was seen a few times. The chain couples TRBV27 to TRBJ1-3; D call uncertain. The CDR3 runs 15 residues. V lost 0 bases and J lost 1, with 7 bases in between. The germline CDR1 and CDR2 sequences are MNHEY and SMNVEV (reference sequence). CDR3 protein: CASSLSADSGNTIYF. CDR3 DNA sequence: TGTGCCAGCAGTTTATCGGCCGATTCTGGAAACACCATATATTTT.

This clonotype has more than one count but fewer than ten. The gene calls are TRBV29-1 and TRBJ1-3; perhaps TRBD1 as D (5 bases). V was clipped by 4 bases and J by 3 bases, with 7 bases between them. Germline CDR1 is SQVTM and CDR2 is ANQGSEA. The CDR3 totals 12 residues. The CDR3 protein is CSVAGYGNTIYF. CDR3 nucleotide sequence: TGCAGCGTTGCAGGGTATGGAAACACCATATATTTT.

This clonotype has a count of ten or more. The chain combines TRBV27 with TRBJ2-1, with 7 bases fitting TRBD1. The CDR3 spans 15 residues. V was clipped by 3 bases and J by 1 base; unmatched bases: 3. The germline gives CDR1 MNHEY, CDR2 SMNVEV (reference sequence). CDR3 sequence (DNA): TGTGCCAGCAGTTTCCCGACAGGGTCCTACAATGAGCAGTTCTTC. It encodes CASSFPTGSYNEQFF.

This clonotype was seen repeatedly, ten times or more. This chain uses TRBV6-1 with TRBJ1-6, with TRBD1 matching over 8 bases. The germline CDR1 and CDR2 sequences are MNHNS and SASEGT. The J segment lost 5 bases and the V segment lost 5 bases, leaving 8 bases of the junction unmatched. The CDR3 has 16 residues. This CDR3 is CASSSHPGQDNSPLHF. CDR3 nucleotide sequence: TGTGCCAGCAGTAGCCACCCGGGACAGGATAATTCACCCCTCCACTTT.

At least ten counts were recorded for this clonotype. The V and J genes are TRBV5-1 and TRBJ2-3, with D possibly being TRBD1 (6 bases). Germline values: CDR1 SGHRS, CDR2 YFSETQ. This CDR3 is 15 amino acids long. V was shortened by 0 bases and J by 7 bases, with 15 bases between the two germline ends. This CDR3 is CASSLGQAEQYTQYF. The CDR3 DNA reads as TGCGCCAGCAGCTTGGGACAGGCAGAGCAATATACGCAGTATTTT. Complete variable domain (other parts from reference TRBV5-1 and TRBJ2-3): KAGVTQTPRYLIKTRGQQVTLSCSPISGHRSVSWYQQTPGQGLQFLFEYFSETQRNKGNFPGRFSGRQFSNSRSEMNVSTLELGDSALYLCASSLGQAEQYTQYFGPGTRLTVL.

There are many counts of this clonotype. The chain uses TRBV20-1 and TRBJ1-1, with D possibly matching TRBD1 (5 bases). The germline V gene has CDR1 DFQATT and CDR2 SNEGSKA (reference sequence). The CDR3 is made up of 13 amino acids. Trimming took off 3 bases at V and 4 bases at J, with 12 bases between the two ends. CDR3 protein: CSASAGGATEAFF. The CDR3 DNA reads TGCAGTGCTAGTGCCGGAGGGGCCACTGAAGCTTTCTTT.

This clonotype has at least ten counts. V gene TRBV3-1 combines with J gene TRBJ1-5; TRBD1 matches at 8 bases. The V gene's germline CDR1 is LGHDT and CDR2 YNNKEL (reference sequence). Germline trimming cut 4 bases from V and 4 bases from J; bases unmatched to any gene: 6. The CDR3 spans 15 residues. CDR3 sequence reads: CASSPATGVNQPQHF. CDR3 DNA: TGTGCCAGCAGCCCTGCGACAGGGGTGAATCAGCCCCAGCATTTT.

At least ten counts were recorded for this clonotype. This chain connects TRBV12-3 or TRBV12-4 to TRBJ2-3; D remains ambiguous. Trimming pared 6 bases from V and 5 bases from J, leaving 9 bases between. The CDR3 totals 12 residues. CDR3 sequence reads: CASSHSLDTQYF. The DNA for the CDR3 is TGTGCCAGCAGCCATAGTTTAGATACGCAGTATTTT.

This chain connects TRBV6-1 to TRBJ1-2; 7 bases are shared with TRBD1. Germline assignment: CDR1 MNHNS and CDR2 SASEGT. The CDR3 loop spans 13 amino acids. With 0 bases clipped from V and 7 bases from J, the junction kept 2 bases outside the gene matches. This CDR3 reads CASSEAAGGGYTF. DNA for the CDR3: TGTGCCAGCAGTGAAGCGGCAGGGGGTGGCTACACCTTC.

This clonotype was observed a handful of times. This chain uses TRBV5-1 with TRBJ1-2; TRBD1 agrees at 11 bases. Germline CDR1 SGHRS, CDR2 YFSETQ. V lost 0 bases, J lost 5 bases, and 3 bases stayed unmatched. The CDR3 loop spans 15 amino acids. CDR3 residues: CASSLGTGGKYGYTF. The CDR3 DNA reads as TGCGCCAGCAGCTTGGGGACAGGGGGCAAGTATGGCTACACCTTC.

This clonotype was recorded a few times. The chain has TRBV6-1 and TRBJ1-1, with D perhaps matching TRBD1 (5 bases). The CDR3 consists of 13 residues. Trimming cost V 6 bases and J 5 bases, with 13 bases left between them. The germline CDR1 and CDR2 sequences are MNHNS and SASEGT. The CDR3 is CASSTEGWTEAFF. CDR3 coding DNA: TGTGCCAGCAGCACCGAGGGGTGGACTGAAGCTTTCTTT.